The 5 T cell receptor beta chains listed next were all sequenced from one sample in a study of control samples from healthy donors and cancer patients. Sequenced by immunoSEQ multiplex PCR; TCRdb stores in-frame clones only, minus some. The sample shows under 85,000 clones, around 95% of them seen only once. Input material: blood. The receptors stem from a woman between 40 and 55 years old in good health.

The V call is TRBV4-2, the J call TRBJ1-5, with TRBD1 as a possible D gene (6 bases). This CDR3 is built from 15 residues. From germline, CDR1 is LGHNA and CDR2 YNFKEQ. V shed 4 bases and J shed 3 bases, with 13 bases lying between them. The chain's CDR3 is CASSRRGEANQPQHF. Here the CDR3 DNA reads TGTGCCAGCAGCCGCAGGGGAGAGGCCAATCAGCCCCAGCATTTT.

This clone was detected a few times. This chain's CDR3 is CSVDEQGNYNEQFF. CDR3 in DNA: TGCAGCGTTGACGAACAGGGGAATTACAATGAGCAGTTCTTC. The chain joins TRBV29-1 to TRBJ2-1; 7 nucleotides line up with TRBD1. Germline V lookup: CDR1 SQVTM, CDR2 ANQGSEA. CDR3 size: 14 residues. Trimming took 3 bases from V and 4 from J; bases not matched to a gene: 6.

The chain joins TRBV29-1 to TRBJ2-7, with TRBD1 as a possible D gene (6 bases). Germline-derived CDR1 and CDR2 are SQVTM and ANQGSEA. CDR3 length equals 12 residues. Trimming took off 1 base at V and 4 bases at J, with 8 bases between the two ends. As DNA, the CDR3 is TGCAGCGTTGAAGGCCAGGGGTACGAGCAGTACTTC. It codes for CSVEGQGYEQYF.

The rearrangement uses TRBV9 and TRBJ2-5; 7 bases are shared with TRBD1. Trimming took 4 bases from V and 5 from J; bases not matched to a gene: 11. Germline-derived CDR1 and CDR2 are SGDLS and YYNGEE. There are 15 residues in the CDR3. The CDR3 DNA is TGTGCCAGCAGCACCGGGACAGTTACCTCTGAGACCCAGTACTTC. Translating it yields CASSTGTVTSETQYF.

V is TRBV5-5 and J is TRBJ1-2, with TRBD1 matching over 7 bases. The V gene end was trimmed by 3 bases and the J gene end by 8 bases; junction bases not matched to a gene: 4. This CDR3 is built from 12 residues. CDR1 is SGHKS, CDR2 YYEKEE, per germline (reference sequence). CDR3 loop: CASSWTGVGYTF. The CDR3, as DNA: TGTGCCAGCAGCTGGACAGGTGTCGGCTACACCTTC.